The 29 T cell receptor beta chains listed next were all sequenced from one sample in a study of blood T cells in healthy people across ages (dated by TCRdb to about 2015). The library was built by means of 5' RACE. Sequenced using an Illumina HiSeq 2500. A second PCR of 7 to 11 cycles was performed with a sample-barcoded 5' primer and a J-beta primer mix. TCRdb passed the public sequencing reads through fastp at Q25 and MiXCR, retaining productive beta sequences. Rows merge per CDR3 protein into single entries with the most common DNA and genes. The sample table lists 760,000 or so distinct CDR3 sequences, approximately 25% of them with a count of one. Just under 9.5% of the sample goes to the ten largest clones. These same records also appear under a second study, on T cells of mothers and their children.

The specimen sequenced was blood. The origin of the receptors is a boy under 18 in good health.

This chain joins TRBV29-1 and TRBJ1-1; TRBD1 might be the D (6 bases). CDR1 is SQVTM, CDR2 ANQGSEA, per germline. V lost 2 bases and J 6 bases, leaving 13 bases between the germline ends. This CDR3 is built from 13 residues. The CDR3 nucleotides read TGCAGCGTTGAAAGGGCCAGGGGTGCTGAAGCTTTCTTT. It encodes CSVERARGAEAFF.

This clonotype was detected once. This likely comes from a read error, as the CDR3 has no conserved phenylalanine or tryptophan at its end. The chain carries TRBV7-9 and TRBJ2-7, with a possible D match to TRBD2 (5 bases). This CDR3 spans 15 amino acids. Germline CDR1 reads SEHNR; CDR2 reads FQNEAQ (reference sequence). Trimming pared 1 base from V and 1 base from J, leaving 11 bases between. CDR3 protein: CASSLVAPGSYEQYL. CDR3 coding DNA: TGTGCCAGCAGCTTAGTAGCCCCGGGGTCCTACGAGCAGTACCTC.

CDR3 nucleotides: TGCGCCAGCAGCTTGCAAGCAGGGTCGGAAAAACTGTTTTTT. This encodes CASSLQAGSEKLFF. The chain carries TRBV5-1 and TRBJ1-4, with a tentative D call TRBD1 (5 bases). This CDR3 spans 14 amino acids. Between the trimmed V and J ends, which lost 1 base and 8 bases, there was a span of 12 bases. Germline V gene data show CDR1 as SGHRS and CDR2 as YFSETQ. The full variable domain, in which reference TRBV5-1 and TRBJ1-4 provide the parts outside the CDR3, is KAGVTQTPRYLIKTRGQQVTLSCSPISGHRSVSWYQQTPGQGLQFLFEYFSETQRNKGNFPGRFSGRQFSNSRSEMNVSTLELGDSALYLCASSLQAGSEKLFFGSGTQLSVL.

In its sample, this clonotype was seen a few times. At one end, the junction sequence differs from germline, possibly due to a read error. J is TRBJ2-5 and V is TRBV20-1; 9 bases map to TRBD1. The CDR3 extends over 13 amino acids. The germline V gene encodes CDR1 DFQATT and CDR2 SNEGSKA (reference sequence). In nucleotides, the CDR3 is TGCAGCGCTAGACCGGGACAGGGAAAGGCGCAGTACTTC. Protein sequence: CSARPGQGKAQYF.

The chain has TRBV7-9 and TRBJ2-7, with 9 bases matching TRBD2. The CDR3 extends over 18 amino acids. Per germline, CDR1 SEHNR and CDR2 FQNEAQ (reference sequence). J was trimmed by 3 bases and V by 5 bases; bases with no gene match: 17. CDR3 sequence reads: CASSPINPLAGSYYEQYF. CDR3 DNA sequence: TGTGCCAGCAGCCCAATCAACCCCCTAGCGGGGAGCTACTACGAGCAGTACTTC.

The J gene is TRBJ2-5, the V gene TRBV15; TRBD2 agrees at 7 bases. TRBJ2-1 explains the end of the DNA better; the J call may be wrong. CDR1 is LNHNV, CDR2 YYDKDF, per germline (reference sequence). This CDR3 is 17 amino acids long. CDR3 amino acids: CATSRGRGRDSYNEQFF. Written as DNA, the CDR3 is TGTGCCACCAGCAGAGGTCGGGGGAGGGACTCCTACAATGAGCAGTTCTTC.

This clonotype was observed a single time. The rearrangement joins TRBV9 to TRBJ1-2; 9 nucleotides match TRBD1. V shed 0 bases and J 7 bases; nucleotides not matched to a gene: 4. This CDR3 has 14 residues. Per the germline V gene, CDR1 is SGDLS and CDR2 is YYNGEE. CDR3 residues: CASSVAGQGSGYTF. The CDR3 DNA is TGTGCCAGCAGCGTAGCCGGACAGGGGAGTGGCTACACCTTC.

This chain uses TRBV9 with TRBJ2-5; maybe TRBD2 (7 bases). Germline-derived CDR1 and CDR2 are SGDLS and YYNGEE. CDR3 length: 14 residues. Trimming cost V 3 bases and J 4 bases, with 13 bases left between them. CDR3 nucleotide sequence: TGTGCCAGCAGCGCTCTAGGGGGGGTAGAGACCCAGTACTTC. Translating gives CASSALGGVETQYF. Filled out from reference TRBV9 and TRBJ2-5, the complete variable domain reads DSGVTQTPKHLITATGQRVTLRCSPRSGDLSVYWYQQSLDQGLQFLIQYYNGEERAKGNILERFSAQQFPDLHSELNLSSLELGDSALYFCASSALGGVETQYFGPGTRLLVL.

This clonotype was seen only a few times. The CDR3: CSVNPTSGTASYEQYF. Here the CDR3 DNA reads TGCAGTGTCAACCCAACATCCGGGACGGCCTCCTACGAGCAGTACTTC. The rearrangement joins TRBV20-1 to TRBJ2-5, with D perhaps being TRBD1 or TRBD2 (5 bases each). The DNA end favors TRBJ2-7, so the J call may be wrong. The V gene's germline CDR1 is DFQATT and CDR2 SNEGSKA (reference sequence). The CDR3 consists of 16 residues.

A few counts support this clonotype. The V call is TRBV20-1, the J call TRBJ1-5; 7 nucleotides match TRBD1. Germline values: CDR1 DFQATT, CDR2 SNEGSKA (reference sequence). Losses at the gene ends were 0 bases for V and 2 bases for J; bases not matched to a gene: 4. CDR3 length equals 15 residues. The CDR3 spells CSARDPGGGNQPQHF. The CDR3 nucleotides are TGCAGTGCTAGAGATCCAGGGGGTGGCAATCAGCCCCAGCATTTT.

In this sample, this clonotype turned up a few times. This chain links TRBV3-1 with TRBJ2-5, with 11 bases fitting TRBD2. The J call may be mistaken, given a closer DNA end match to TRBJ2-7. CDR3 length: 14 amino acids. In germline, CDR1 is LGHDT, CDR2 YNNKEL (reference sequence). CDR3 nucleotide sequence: TGTGCCAGCAGCCGACTAGCGGGAATCTACGAGCAGTACTTC. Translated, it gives CASSRLAGIYEQYF.

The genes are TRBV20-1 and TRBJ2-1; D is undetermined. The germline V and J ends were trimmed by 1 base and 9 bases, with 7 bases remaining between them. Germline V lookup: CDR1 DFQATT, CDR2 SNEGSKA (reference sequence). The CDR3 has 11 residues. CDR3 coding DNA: TGCAGTGCTAGAGTTAGTTCTGAGCAGTTCTTC. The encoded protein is CSARVSSEQFF.

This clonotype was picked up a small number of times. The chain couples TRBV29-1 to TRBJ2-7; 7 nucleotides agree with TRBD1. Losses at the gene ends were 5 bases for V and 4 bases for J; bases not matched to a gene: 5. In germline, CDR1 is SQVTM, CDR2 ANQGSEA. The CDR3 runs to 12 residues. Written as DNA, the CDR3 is TGCAGCGTTTACCGGGACAGATACGAGCAGTACTTC. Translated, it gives CSVYRDRYEQYF.

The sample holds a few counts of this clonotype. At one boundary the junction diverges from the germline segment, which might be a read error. The CDR3 region is CASSVDRINEQFF. CDR3 DNA sequence: TGTGCCAGTAGTGTAGACAGGATCAACGAGCAGTTCTTC. The chain links TRBV19 to TRBJ2-5, with D perhaps matching TRBD1 (6 bases). The J call is uncertain, as TRBJ2-1 better fits the DNA end. This CDR3 comprises 13 residues. In germline, CDR1 is LNHDA, CDR2 SQIVND (reference sequence).

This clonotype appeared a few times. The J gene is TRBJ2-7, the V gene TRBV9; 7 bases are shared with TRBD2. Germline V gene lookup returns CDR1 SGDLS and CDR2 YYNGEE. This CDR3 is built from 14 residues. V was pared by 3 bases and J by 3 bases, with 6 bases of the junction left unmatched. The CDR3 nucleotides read TGTGCCAGCAGCGCGGGACTATATAACTACGAGCAGTACTTC. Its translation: CASSAGLYNYEQYF.

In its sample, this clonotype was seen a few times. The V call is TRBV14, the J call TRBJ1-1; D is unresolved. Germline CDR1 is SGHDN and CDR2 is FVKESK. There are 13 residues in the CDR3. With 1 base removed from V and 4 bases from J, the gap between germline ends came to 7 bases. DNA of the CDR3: TGTGCCAGCAGCCAAGTTCCAGGCACTGAAGCTTTCTTT. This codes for CASSQVPGTEAFF.

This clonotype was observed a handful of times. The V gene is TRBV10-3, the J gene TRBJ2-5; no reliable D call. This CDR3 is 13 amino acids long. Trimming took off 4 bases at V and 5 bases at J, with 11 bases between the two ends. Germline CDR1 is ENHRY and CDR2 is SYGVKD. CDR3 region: CAISVRLAETQYF. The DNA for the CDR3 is TGTGCCATCAGTGTTCGGTTGGCGGAGACCCAGTACTTC.

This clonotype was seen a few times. The DNA of the CDR3 is TGTGCCAGCCAACTAGCGGGGAACTCCTACAATGAGCAGTTCTTC. Translation gives CASQLAGNSYNEQFF. The J gene is TRBJ2-1, the V gene TRBV2, with 10 bases that match TRBD2. The germline V gene has CDR1 SNHLY and CDR2 FYNNEI. CDR3 length equals 15 residues. The J segment lost 0 bases and the V segment lost 8 bases, leaving 4 bases of the junction unmatched.

CDR3 nucleotide sequence: TGCGCCAGCAGCTTGGACCCGGACAGACAAGAGACCCAGTACTTC. This gives the protein CASSLDPDRQETQYF. The chain joins TRBV5-1 to TRBJ2-5, with D tentatively TRBD1 (6 bases). V was trimmed by 0 bases and J by 2 bases, leaving 11 bases between them. Germline V gives CDR1 SGHRS, CDR2 YFSETQ. The CDR3 spans 15 residues.

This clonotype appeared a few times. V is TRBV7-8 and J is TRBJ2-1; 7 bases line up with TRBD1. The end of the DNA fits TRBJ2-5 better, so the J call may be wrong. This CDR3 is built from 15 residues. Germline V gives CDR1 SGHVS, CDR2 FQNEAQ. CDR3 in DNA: TGTGCCAGCAGCTCGAAAGGACAGGTTGGAGAGACCCAGTACTTC. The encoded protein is CASSSKGQVGETQYF.

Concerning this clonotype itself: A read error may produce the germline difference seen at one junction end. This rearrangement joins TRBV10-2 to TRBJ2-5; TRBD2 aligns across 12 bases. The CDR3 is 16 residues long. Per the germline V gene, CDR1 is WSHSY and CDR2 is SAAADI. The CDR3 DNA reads TGCGCCGGCAGTGAGTCTAGCGGGGGGGCACGGGAGACCCAGTACTTC. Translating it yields CAGSESSGGARETQYF.

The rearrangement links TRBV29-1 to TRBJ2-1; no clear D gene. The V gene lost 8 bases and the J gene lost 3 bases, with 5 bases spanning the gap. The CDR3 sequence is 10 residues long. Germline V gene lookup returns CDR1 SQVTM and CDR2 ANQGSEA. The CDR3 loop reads CSIGYNEQFF. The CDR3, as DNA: TGCAGCATAGGCTACAATGAGCAGTTCTTC.

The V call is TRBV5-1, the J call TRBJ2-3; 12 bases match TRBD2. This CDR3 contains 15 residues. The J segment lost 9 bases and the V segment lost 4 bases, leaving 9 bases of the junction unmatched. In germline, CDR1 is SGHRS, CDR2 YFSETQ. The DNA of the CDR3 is TGCGCCAGCAGCCGGACTAGCGGGGACGGGGGGACGCAGTATTTT. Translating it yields CASSRTSGDGGTQYF.

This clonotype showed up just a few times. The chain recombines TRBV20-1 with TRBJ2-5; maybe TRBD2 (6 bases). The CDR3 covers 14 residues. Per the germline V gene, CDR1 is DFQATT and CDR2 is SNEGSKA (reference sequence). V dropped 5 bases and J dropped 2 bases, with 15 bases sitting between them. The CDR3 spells CSAEPGREQETQYF. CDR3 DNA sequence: TGCAGTGCTGAACCCGGGAGAGAACAAGAGACCCAGTACTTC.

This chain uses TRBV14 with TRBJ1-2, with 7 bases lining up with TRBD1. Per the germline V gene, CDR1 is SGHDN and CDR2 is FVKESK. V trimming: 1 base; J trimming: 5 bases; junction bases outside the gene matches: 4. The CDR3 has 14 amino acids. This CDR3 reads CASSQGQGEYGYTF. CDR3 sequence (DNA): TGTGCCAGCAGCCAAGGACAGGGAGAGTATGGCTACACCTTC.

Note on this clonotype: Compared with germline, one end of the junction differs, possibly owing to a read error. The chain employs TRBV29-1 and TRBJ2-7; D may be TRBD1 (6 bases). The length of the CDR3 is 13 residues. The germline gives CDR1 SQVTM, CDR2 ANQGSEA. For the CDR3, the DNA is TGCAGCGTCGGGACACATGATTCCTACGAGCAGTGCTTC. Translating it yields CSVGTHDSYEQCF.

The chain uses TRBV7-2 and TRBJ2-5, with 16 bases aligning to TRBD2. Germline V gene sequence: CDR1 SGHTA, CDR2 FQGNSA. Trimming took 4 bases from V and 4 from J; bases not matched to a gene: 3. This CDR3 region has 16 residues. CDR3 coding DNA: TGTGCCAGCAGCTCGGGACTAGCGGGGGGGGTAGAGACCCAGTACTTC. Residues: CASSSGLAGGVETQYF. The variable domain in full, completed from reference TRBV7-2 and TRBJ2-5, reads GAGVSQSPSNKVTEKGKDVELRCDPISGHTALYWYRQSLGQGLEFLIYFQGNSAPDKSGLPSDRFSAERTGGSVSTLTIQRTQQEDSAVYLCASSSGLAGGVETQYFGPGTRLLVL.

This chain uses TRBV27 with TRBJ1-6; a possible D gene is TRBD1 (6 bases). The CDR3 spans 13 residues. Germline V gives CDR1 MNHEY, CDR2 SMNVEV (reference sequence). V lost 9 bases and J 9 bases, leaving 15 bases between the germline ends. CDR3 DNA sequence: TGTGCCAGTAGTCGGACAGATCTTTCACCCCTCCACTTT. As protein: CASSRTDLSPLHF.

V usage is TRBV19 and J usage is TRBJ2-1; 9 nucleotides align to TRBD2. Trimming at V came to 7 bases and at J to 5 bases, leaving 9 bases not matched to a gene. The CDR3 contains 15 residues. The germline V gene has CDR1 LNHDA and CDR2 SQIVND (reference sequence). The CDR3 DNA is TGTGCCAGTATCGCGATAGCGGGGGCAAACAATGAGCAGTTCTTC. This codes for CASIAIAGANNEQFF.